This entry lists 7 T cell receptor beta chains sequenced from one sample in a study of CD8 T cells in Susac syndrome. The RNA, about 0.5 to 1 ug, was put through reverse transcription using random hexamers. TCRdb re-derived calls from the immunoSEQ multiplex PCR reads in MiXCR, one entry per CDR3 protein. This sample has approximately 190,000 distinct CDR3 sequences, with approximately 94% found just once. The sample taken for sequencing was CD4+ T cells from PBMCs. Receptors were obtained from a human donor with Susac syndrome.

This chain links TRBV29-1 with TRBJ2-1, with D perhaps matching TRBD1 or TRBD2 (5 bases each). Germline values: CDR1 SQVTM, CDR2 ANQGSEA. This CDR3 is 12 amino acids long. Trimming removed 6 bases at V and 2 bases at J, with 8 bases between. CDR3 in amino acids: CSVRGPYNEQFF. DNA for the CDR3: TGCAGCGTAAGGGGACCCTACAATGAGCAGTTCTTC.

The chain is built from TRBV30 and TRBJ1-6; D is perhaps TRBD1 (6 bases). The germline V and J ends were trimmed by 1 base and 8 bases, with 9 bases remaining between them. Germline V CDR1 and CDR2: GTSNPN, SVGIG (reference sequence). The CDR3 is made up of 13 amino acids. The CDR3 bases are TGTGCCTGGAGTGACAGGGTAGATTCACCCCTCCACTTT. Protein: CAWSDRVDSPLHF.

The chain joins TRBV2 to TRBJ2-5; D is ambiguous. The germline V gene has CDR1 SNHLY and CDR2 FYNNEI. The ends were cut back, 7 bases at V and 2 bases at J, with 11 bases in the middle. The CDR3 sequence is 13 residues long. CDR3 sequence: CASTRIIQETQYF. As DNA, the CDR3 is TGTGCCAGCACTCGAATTATTCAAGAGACCCAGTACTTC.

The rearrangement links TRBV7-9 to TRBJ2-3; 7 bases agree with TRBD1. CDR3 length: 14 amino acids. Looked up from germline, CDR1 is SEHNR and CDR2 is FQNEAQ (reference sequence). V shed 5 bases and J 4 bases; nucleotides not matched to a gene: 6. CDR3 residues: CASSLRGSPDTQYF. The CDR3 DNA follows: TGTGCCAGCAGCCTCAGGGGGTCTCCAGATACGCAGTATTTT.

The CDR3 loop is CATSRGRTGTDTQYF. The DNA of the CDR3 is TGTGCCACCAGCAGAGGAAGGACAGGCACAGATACGCAGTATTTT. The chain is built from TRBV15 and TRBJ2-3; tentatively, D is TRBD1 (6 bases). Trimming removed 1 base at V and 1 base at J, with 9 bases between. Germline V lookup: CDR1 LNHNV, CDR2 YYDKDF (reference sequence). The length of the CDR3 is 15 residues.

The J gene is TRBJ1-2, the V gene TRBV29-1; D is unclear. Trimming pared 4 bases from V and 0 bases from J, leaving 6 bases between. CDR1 and CDR2 (germline): SQVTM, ANQGSEA. CDR3 size: 12 residues. CDR3 nucleotides: TGCAGCGTTGGGGAAGCTAACTATGGCTACACCTTC. It translates to CSVGEANYGYTF.

This clonotype is a singleton in its sample. The gene calls are TRBV6-5 and TRBJ2-7; TRBD1 might be the D (7 bases). Deletions cut 6 bases from V and 4 bases from J, with 13 bases between. The CDR3 runs 13 residues. The germline CDR1 and CDR2 sequences are MNHEY and SVGAGI. The CDR3 bases are TGTGCCAGCAGAAGACAGGGAGGTTACGAGCAGTACTTC. Translating it yields CASRRQGGYEQYF.